This T cell receptor (beta chain) is drawn from a study of T cell responses to AZD1222 COVID-19 vaccine. Study overall: Doses given second, at about 4 or about 12 weeks, were pooled. The study, taken as a whole, reports: Seropositive status at baseline applied to only 5 or 6 AZD1222 recipients. Possibly, clonal diversity was underestimated; donors were largely white British and included more females. The repertoires were collected only after the peak T cell response.

Concerning this clone itself: The antigen is unknown.

There are 15 residues in the CDR3. The V gene lost 1 base and the J gene lost 3 bases, with 7 bases spanning the gap. Germline V gene lookup returns CDR1 KGHSH and CDR2 LQKENI. Libraries were prepared by immunoSEQ multiplex PCR; TCRdb keeps only in-frame clonotypes and omits some of them. The data contain approximately 100,000 clones, approximately 90% of them singletons. The receptor was isolated from an adult in good health. This chain connects TRBV18 to TRBJ2-6; maybe TRBD1 (5 bases). This specimen was peripheral blood, taken on day 0 of AZD1222 vaccination. The CDR3 DNA follows: TGTGCCAGCTCACCACAACAGGATGGGGCCAACGTCCTGACTTTC. It yields the protein CASSPQQDGANVLTF.